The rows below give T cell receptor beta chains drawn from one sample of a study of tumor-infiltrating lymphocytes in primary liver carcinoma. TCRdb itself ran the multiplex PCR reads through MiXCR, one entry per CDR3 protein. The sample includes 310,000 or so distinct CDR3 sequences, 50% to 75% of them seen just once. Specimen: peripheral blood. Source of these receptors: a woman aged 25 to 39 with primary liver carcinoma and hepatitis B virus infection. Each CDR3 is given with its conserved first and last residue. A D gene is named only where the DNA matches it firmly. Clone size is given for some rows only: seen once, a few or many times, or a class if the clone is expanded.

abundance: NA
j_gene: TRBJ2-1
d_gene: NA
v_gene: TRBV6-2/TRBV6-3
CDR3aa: CASGDGGGSYNEQFF
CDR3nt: TGTGCCAGCGGGGACGGCGGAGGCTCCTACAATGAGCAGTTCTTT

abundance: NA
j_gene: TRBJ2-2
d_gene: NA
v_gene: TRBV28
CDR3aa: CASGTPSTGELFF
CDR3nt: TGTGCCAGCGGGACCCCGAGTACTGGGGAGCTGTTTTTT

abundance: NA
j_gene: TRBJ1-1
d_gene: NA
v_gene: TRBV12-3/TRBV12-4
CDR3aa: CTSSNFMNTEAFF
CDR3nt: TGTACCAGCTCCAACTTCATGAACACTGAAGCTTTCTTT

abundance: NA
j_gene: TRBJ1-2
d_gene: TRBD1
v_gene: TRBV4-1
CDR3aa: CASNQSDGVADRDYGYTF
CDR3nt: TGCGCCAGCAACCAATCGGACGGCGTTGCGGACAGGGACTATGGCTACACCTTC

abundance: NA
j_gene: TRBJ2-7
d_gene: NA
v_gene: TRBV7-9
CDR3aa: CASSQVGAYEQYF
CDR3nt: TGTGCCAGCAGCCAGGTTGGTGCCTACGAGCAGTACTTC

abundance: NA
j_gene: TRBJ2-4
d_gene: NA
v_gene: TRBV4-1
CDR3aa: CASSQERTQAKNIQHF
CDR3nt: TGCGCCAGCAGCCAGGAAAGAACTCAAGCCAAAAACATTCAGCACTTC

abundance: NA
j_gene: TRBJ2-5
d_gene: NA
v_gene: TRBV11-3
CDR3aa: CTSKAEGQETQYF
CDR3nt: TGTACCAGCAAAGCGGAGGGTCAAGAGACCCAGTACTTC

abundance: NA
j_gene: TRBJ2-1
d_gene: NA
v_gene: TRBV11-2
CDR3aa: CASSLSRISSNEQFF
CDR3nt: TGTGCCAGCAGCCTCTCTCGTATTTCGAGCAATGAGCAGTTCTTT

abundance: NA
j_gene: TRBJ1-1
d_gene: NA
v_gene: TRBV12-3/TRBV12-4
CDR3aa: CASSSQGVEVFF
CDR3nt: TGTGCCAGCAGTTCCCAAGGTGTTGAAGTTTTCTTT

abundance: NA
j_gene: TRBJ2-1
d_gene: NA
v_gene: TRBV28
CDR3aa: CASSFRGPTYNEQFF
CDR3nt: TGTGCCAGCAGTTTTCGGGGGCCGACCTACAATGAGCAGTTCTTC

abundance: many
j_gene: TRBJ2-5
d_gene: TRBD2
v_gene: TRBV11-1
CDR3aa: CASSRLAGGPETQYF
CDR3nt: TGTGCCAGCAGTCGGCTAGCGGGAGGGCCCGAGACCCAGTACTTC

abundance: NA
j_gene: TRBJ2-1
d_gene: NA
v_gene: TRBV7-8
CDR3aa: CASSPRGASYNEHFF
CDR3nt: TGTGCCAGCAGCCCAAGGGGAGCCTCCTACAATGAGCATTTCTTC

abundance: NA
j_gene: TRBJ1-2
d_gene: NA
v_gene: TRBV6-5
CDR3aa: CACSYLRDYGYTF
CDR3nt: TGTGCCTGCAGTTATCTAAGGGACTATGGCTACACCTTC

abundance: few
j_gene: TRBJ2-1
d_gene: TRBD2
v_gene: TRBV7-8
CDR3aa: CASSPPGLDDEQFF
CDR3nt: TGTGCCAGCAGCCCCCCGGGACTAGACGATGAGCAGTTCTTC

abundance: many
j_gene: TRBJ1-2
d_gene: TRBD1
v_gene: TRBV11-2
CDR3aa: CASSRHGQGRIGYTF
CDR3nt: TGTGCCAGCAGCCGACACGGACAGGGGCGAATCGGCTACACCTTC

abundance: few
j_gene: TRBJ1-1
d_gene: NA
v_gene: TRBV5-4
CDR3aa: CASSLGDRTYTEAFF
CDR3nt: TGTGCCAGCAGCTTGGGCGACAGAACATACACTGAAGCTTTCTTT

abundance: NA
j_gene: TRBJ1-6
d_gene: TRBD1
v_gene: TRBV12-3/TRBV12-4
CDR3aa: CASSLIGGGNSPLQF
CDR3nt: TGTGCCAGCAGTTTAATAGGGGGCGGTAATTCACCCCTCCAGTTT

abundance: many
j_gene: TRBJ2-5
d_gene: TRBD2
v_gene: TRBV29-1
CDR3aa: CSAGGEAGVRETQYF
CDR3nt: TGCAGCGCGGGGGGCGAAGCGGGAGTGCGAGAGACCCAGTACTTC

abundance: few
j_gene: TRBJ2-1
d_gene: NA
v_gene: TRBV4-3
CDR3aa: CASSRGWGGNEQFF
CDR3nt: TGCGCCAGCAGTAGGGGTTGGGGAGGCAATGAGCAGTTCTTC

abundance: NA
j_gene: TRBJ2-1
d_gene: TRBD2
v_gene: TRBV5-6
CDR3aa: CACSLAGGGTLHREQFF
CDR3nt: TGTGCCTGCAGTTTGGCGGGGGGCGGGACCCTACATAGGGAGCAGTTCTTC

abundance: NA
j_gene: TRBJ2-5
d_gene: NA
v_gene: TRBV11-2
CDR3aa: CASSLDSWGIKYF
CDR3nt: TGTGCCAGCAGCTTAGATTCCTGGGGGATCAAGTACTTC

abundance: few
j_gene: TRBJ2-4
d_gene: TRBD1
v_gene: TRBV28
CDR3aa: CASTGTGDYAKNIQYF
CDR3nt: TGTGCCAGTACCGGGACAGGGGATTATGCCAAAAACATTCAGTACTTC

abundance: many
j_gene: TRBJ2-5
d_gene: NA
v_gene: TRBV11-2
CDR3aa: CASSLDPSGGAQYF
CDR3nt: TGTGCCAGCAGCTTAGATCCATCCGGCGGGGCCCAGTACTTC

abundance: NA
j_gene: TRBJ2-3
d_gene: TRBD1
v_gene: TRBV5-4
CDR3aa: CASRDGQGTDTQYF
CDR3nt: TGTGCCAGCAGGGACGGACAGGGCACAGATACGCAGTATTTT

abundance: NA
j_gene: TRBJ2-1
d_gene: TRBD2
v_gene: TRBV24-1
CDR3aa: CATSVGTSGYNEQFF
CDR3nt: TGTGCCACCTCAGTAGGGACTAGCGGATACAATGAGCAGTTCTTC

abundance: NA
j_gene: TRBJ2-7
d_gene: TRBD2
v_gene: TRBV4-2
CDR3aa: CVSSQELSGSFYEQYF
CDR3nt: TGTGTCAGCAGCCAAGAGCTCAGCGGGAGTTTCTACGAGCAGTACTTC

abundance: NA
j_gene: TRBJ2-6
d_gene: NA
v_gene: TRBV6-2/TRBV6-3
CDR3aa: CASSYSKGAGANVLTF
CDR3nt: TGTGCCAGCAGTTACTCAAAGGGGGCTGGGGCCAACGTCCTGACTTTC

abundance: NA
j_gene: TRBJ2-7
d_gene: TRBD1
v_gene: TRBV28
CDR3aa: CASRADRAHEQYF
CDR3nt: TGTGCCAGCAGGGCAGACAGGGCCCACGAGCAGTACTTC

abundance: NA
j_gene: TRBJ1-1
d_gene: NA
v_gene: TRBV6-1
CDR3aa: CASSVGLGTEALF
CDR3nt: NA

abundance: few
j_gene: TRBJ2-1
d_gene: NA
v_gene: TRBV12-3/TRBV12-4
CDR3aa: CASSLSELDEQFF
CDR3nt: TGTGCCAGCAGCCTCAGCGAGCTCGATGAGCAGTTCTTC

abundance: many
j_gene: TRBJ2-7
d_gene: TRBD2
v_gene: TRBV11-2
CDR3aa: CASSQRGGEQYF
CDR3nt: TGTGCCAGCAGCCAAAGGGGAGGGGAGCAGTACTTC

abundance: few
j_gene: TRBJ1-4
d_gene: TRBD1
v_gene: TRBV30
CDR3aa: CAWSGLLRTGREKLFF
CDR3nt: TGTGCCTGGAGTGGCCTTCTAAGGACAGGACGTGAAAAACTGTTTTTT

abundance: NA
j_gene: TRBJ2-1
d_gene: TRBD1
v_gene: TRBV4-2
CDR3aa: CASSHAGGQGNNEQFF
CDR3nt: TGTGCCAGCAGCCACGCCGGGGGACAGGGGAACAATGAGCAGTTCTTC

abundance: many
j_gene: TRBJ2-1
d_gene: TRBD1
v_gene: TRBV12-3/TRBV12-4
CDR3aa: CASRGDRVTHNEQFF
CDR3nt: TGTGCCAGCAGGGGAGACAGGGTAACACACAATGAGCAGTTCTTC

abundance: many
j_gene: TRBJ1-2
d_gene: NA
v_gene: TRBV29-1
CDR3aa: CSVESLGRGYTF
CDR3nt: TGCAGCGTTGAAAGCCTCGGGAGGGGCTACACCTTC

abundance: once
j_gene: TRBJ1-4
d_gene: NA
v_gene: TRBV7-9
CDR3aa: CASSFGGTNEKLFF
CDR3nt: TGTGCCAGCAGCTTCGGAGGGACTAATGAAAAACTGTTTTTT

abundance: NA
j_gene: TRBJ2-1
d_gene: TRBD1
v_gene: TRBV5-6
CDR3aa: CASSLLFLGGFDRGNFYNEQFF
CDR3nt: TGTGCCAGCAGTTTGCTTTTTCTCGGAGGGTTCGACAGGGGCAACTTCTACAATGAGCAGTTCTTC

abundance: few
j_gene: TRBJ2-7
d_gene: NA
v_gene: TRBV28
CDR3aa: CASSSVTYEQYF
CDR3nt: TGTGCCAGCAGTTCCGTAACTTACGAGCAGTACTTC

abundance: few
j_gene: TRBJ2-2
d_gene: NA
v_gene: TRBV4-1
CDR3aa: CASSRRGASGGSNTGELFF
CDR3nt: TGCGCCAGCAGCCGCAGGGGGGCGAGCGGGGGTTCGAACACCGGGGAGCTGTTTTTT

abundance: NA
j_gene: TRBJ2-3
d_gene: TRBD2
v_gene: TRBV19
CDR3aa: CASSGTSGRQDTQYF
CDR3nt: TGTGCCAGTAGCGGGACTAGCGGGAGGCAAGATACGCAGTATTTT

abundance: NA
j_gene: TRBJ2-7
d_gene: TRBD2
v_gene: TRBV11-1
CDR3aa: CVSGQVRGTSGIEQYF
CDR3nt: TGTGTCAGCGGCCAAGTCCGAGGGACTAGCGGGATAGAGCAGTACTTC